Included here is one TCR beta chain sequence, with context. The germline V and J ends were trimmed by 3 bases and 5 bases, with 10 bases remaining between them. The germline gives CDR1 LNHDA, CDR2 SQIVND (reference sequence). CDR3 size: 13 residues. The data were taken from a study of T cell changes during pregnancy in multiple sclerosis. The protocol was immunoSEQ multiplex PCR, while the TCRdb copy is restricted to in-frame clones and leaves out a portion. The sample has some 93,000 clones, 91% seen once. This chain connects TRBV19 to TRBJ2-5; tentative D call: TRBD2 (5 bases). This clonotype was obtained from a female donor in good health, enrolled as a control in a pregnancy study. The source material was peripheral blood, sampled after pregnancy. The CDR3 here is CASSIRGWETQYF. The CDR3 nucleotides are TGTGCCAGTAGTATTCGGGGTTGGGAGACCCAGTACTTC.